This T cell receptor beta chain was sequenced for a study of beta chain features in type 1 diabetes. Study results and limitations: Shortening that was moderate but significant affected the TCRB CDR3s of Type 1 diabetes patients in all four CD4+ subsets. Unsettled here was the matter of whether HLA type influences TCRB rearrangement. Reduced insertions and increased deletions marked VDJ junctions in type 1 diabetes patients.

This CDR3 region has 13 residues. Trimming took off 5 bases at V and 1 base at J, with 11 bases between the two ends. Per the germline V gene, CDR1 is SQVTM and CDR2 is ANQGSEA. Reverse transcribing all isolated RNA meant expressed TCRB transcripts were sequenced. Clones were sequenced by immunoSEQ multiplex PCR, and TCRdb holds only the in-frame ones, with some missing. The sample holds about 340,000 clones, about a tenth seen once. This clone was seen a handful of times. The antigen remains undetermined. The sequencing sample was made of central memory CD4+ T cells from blood. This sequence joins TRBV29-1 and TRBJ2-5; perhaps TRBD1 as D (6 bases). This receptor was identified in a man between 25 and 39 years old with type 1 diabetes. The CDR3 region has the DNA TGCAGCGTTAAGGACAGAGTCCAAGAGACCCAGTACTTC. It specifies CSVKDRVQETQYF.